This TCR beta chain was profiled in a study of blood T cell repertoires in COVID-19. Across the whole study: Samples taken during acute and convalescent COVID-19 were collected in the United States, Italy and Spain. PBMCs, B-cell-depleted T cells, or T cells were the source of the cDNA or gDNA that made up the material.

The germline V gene has CDR1 MDHEN and CDR2 SYDVKM. The CDR3 has 13 residues. Trimming shortened V by 8 bases and J by 12 bases, and 17 bases separated the two germline ends. As processed by the authors: The assay estimated nucleated cells by amplifying reference gene primers. TCRdb keeps only in-frame clones here, not all; method: immunoSEQ multiplex PCR. V, J and clone size derive from that table, while D and trimming were established from the DNA sequence. The data contain approximately 35,000 clones, roughly 85% of them seen just once; the ten biggest clones take up 8% to 10%. Input material: peripheral blood. The clonotype originates from a man older than 75 with active COVID-19. This sequence joins TRBV28 and TRBJ1-6, with a possible D match to TRBD1 (5 bases). CDR3: CASLGQVSVPLHF. CDR3 bases: TGTGCCAGCTTGGGGCAGGTAAGCGTACCCCTCCACTTT. The full variable domain, in which reference TRBV28 and TRBJ1-6 provide the parts outside the CDR3, is DVKVTQSSRYLVKRTGEKVFLECVQDMDHENMFWYRQDPGLGLRLIYFSYDVKMKEKGDIPEGYSVSREKKERFSLILESASTNQTSMYLCASLGQVSVPLHFGNGTRLTVT.